This TCR beta chain is drawn from a study of shared clonotypes between healthy human individuals. This CDR3 is 14 amino acids long. With 5 bases removed from V and 1 base from J, the gap between germline ends came to 11 bases. CDR1 is MDHEN and CDR2 is SYDVKM in the germline V gene. Libraries were prepared by immunoSEQ multiplex PCR; TCRdb keeps only in-frame clonotypes and omits some of them. Of about 2,200,000 clones listed, 85% to 95% were seen once; the top ten hold under 2%. This clone was counted a single time. Positive CCR7 selection of CD45RO-negative cells yielded the naive CD8 cells, and terminally differentiated effector memory CD45RA+ cells were excluded.

Sequencing was carried out using naive CD8+ T cells from PBMCs. This chain joins TRBV28 and TRBJ1-1; unclear D gene. The sequence came from a man aged 18-30 years in good health. Some clones in this sample may be carry-over from other donors' samples. The CDR3 is CASSTPFSNTEAFF. The CDR3 nucleotides are TGTGCCAGCAGTACCCCCTTTTCGAACACTGAAGCTTTCTTT.